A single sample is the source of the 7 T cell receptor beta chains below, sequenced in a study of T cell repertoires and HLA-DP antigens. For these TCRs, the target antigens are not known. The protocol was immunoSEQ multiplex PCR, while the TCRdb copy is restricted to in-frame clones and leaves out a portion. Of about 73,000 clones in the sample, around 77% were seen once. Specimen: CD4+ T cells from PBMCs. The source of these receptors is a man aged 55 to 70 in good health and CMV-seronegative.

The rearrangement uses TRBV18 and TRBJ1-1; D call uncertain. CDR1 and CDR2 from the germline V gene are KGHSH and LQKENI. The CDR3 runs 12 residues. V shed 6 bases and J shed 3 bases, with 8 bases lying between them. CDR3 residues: CASSGRDTEAFF. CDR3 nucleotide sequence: TGTGCCAGCTCGGGGAGAGACACTGAAGCTTTCTTT. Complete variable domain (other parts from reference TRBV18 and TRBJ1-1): NAGVMQNPRHLVRRRGQEARLRCSPMKGHSHVYWYRQLPEEGLKFMVYLQKENIIDESGMPKERFSAEFPKEGPSILRIQQVVRGDSAAYFCASSGRDTEAFFGQGTRLTVV.

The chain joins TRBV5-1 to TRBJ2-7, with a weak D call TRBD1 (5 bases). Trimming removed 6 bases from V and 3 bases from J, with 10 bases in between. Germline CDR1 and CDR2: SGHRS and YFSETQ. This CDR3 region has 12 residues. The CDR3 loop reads CASKGRVYEQYV. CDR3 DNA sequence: TGCGCCAGCAAAGGCAGGGTCTACGAGCAGTACGTC.

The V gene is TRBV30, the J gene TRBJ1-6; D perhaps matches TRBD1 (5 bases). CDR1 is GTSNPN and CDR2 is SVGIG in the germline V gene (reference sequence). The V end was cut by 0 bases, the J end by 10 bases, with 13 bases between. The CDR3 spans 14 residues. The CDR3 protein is CAWSVPGAGSPLHF. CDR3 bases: TGTGCCTGGAGTGTACCTGGGGCTGGATCACCCCTCCACTTT.

The CDR3 nucleotides read TGTGCCAGCCTGGGGAGCGGCGGAGATACGCAGTATTTT. It is translated as CASLGSGGDTQYF. V and J are TRBV6-1 and TRBJ2-3, with D possibly being TRBD2 (5 bases). Germline assignment: CDR1 MNHNS and CDR2 SASEGT. V dropped 8 bases and J dropped 5 bases, with 14 bases sitting between them. This CDR3 comprises 13 residues.

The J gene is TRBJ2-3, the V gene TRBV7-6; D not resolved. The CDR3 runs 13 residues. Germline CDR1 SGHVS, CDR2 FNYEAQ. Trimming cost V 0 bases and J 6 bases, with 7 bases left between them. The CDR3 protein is CASSLAGLDTQYF. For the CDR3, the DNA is TGTGCCAGCAGCTTAGCGGGTTTGGATACGCAGTATTTT.

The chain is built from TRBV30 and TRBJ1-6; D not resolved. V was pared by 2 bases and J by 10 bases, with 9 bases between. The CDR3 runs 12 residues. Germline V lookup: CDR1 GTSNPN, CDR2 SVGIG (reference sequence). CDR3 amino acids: CAWSSQRSPLHF. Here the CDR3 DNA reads TGTGCCTGGAGTTCCCAGCGGTCACCCCTCCACTTT.

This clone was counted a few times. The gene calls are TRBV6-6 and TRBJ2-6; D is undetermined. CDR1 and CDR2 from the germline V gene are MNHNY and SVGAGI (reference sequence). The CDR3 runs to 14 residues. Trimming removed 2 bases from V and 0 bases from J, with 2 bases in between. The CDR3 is CASSYSSGANVLTF. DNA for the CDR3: TGTGCCAGCAGTTACAGCTCTGGGGCCAACGTCCTGACTTTC.